The sequence of this TCR beta chain was determined in a study of blood T cell repertoires in COVID-19. Study details: The United States, Italy and Spain were the sources of the acute and convalescent COVID-19 samples. T cells, B-cell-depleted T cells, or PBMCs provided the cDNA or gDNA that served as material.

As originally analysed: The assay estimated nucleated cells by amplifying reference gene primers. Using immunoSEQ multiplex PCR, the repertoire was profiled, and TCRdb retains in-frame clones only, with some absent. The V and J calls and the clone size are those of that table, but D and trimming were determined from the DNA. The sample has about 51,000 clones; about 86% are singletons. Germline trimming cut 4 bases from V and 1 base from J; bases unmatched to any gene: 4. Germline values: CDR1 SGHRS, CDR2 YFSETQ. The CDR3 consists of 14 residues. The V gene is TRBV5-1, the J gene TRBJ2-5; TRBD1 aligns across 7 bases. Source material: peripheral blood. The sequence was collected from a man aged 60 to 75 with acute or convalescent COVID-19. DNA of the CDR3: TGCGCCAGCAGCCCTGGACAGGTCCAAGAGACCCAGTACTTC. Amino acids: CASSPGQVQETQYF. Full variable domain (missing parts from reference TRBV5-1 and TRBJ2-5): KAGVTQTPRYLIKTRGQQVTLSCSPISGHRSVSWYQQTPGQGLQFLFEYFSETQRNKGNFPGRFSGRQFSNSRSEMNVSTLELGDSALYLCASSPGQVQETQYFGPGTRLLVL.